Listed below are T cell receptor beta chains from one sample, sequenced in a study of blood T cell repertoires in COVID-19. Produced via immunoSEQ multiplex PCR; TCRdb's table is partial and in-frame only. Of over 100,000 clones in the sample, about four fifths were seen once. The source material was peripheral blood. Every receptor here comes from a woman aged 60-70 years with acute or convalescent COVID-19. The CDR3 runs from the conserved cysteine through the conserved F or W. The D gene is left open where the match is weak. Expanded clones are given a class, and other clones once, few, many or no size at all.

v_call	d_call	j_call	clone_size	cdr3_aa	cdr3_nt
TRBV9	.	TRBJ2-5	once	CASSVDGSQETQYF	TGTGCCAGCAGCGTAGATGGCAGCCAAGAGACCCAGTACTTC
TRBV6-1	.	TRBJ1-2	.	CASSEGRGSIYGYTF	TGTGCCAGCAGTGAAGGTAGAGGCAGCATCTATGGCTACACCTTC
TRBV5-4	.	TRBJ2-6	.	CASSPGIGSGANVLTF	TGTGCCAGCAGCCCCGGGATAGGGTCCGGGGCCAACGTCCTGACTTTC
TRBV11-3	.	TRBJ1-1	.	CASSLNSMNTEAFF	TGTGCCAGCAGCTTAAACAGCATGAACACTGAAGCTTTCTTT
TRBV11-2	.	TRBJ1-1	.	CASSPGQFNTEAFF	TGTGCCAGCAGCCCAGGACAGTTTAACACTGAAGCTTTCTTT
TRBV2	.	TRBJ2-1	.	CASSEEGGATNEQFF	TGTGCCAGCAGTGAAGAGGGCGGGGCCACCAATGAGCAGTTCTTC
TRBV5-1	.	TRBJ2-3	.	CASSPLAFGTDTQYF	TGCGCCAGCAGCCCTCTAGCCTTCGGCACAGATACGCAGTATTTT
TRBV28	.	TRBJ1-2	.	CASSLGQYYGYTF	TGTGCCAGCAGTTTAGGACAGTACTATGGCTACACCTTC
TRBV19	.	TRBJ2-2	.	CASIPGVGTGELFF	TGTGCCAGTATTCCGGGGGTAGGCACCGGGGAGCTGTTTTTT
TRBV3-1/TRBV3-2	TRBD1	TRBJ1-2	.	CASSQDIGGYYGYTF	TGTGCCAGCAGCCAAGACATAGGGGGCTACTATGGCTACACCTTC
TRBV5-4	.	TRBJ2-7	.	CASSLAGSYEQYF	TGTGCCAGCAGCTTGGCGGGCTCCTACGAGCAGTACTTC
TRBV3-1/TRBV3-2	.	TRBJ1-2	.	CASSHDRGYTF	TGTGCCAGCAGCCATGATCGGGGCTACACCTTC
TRBV4-1	.	TRBJ1-4	.	CASGRGSDGQNEKLFF	TGCGCCAGCGGGAGGGGGAGCGACGGACAGAATGAAAAACTGTTTTTT
TRBV30	TRBD1	TRBJ2-1	.	CAWSPGQGSEQFF	TGTGCCTGGAGTCCAGGACAGGGTAGTGAGCAGTTCTTC
TRBV13	TRBD1	TRBJ1-2	.	CASSERDRSIYGYTF	TGTGCCAGCAGCGAGAGGGACAGGTCAATCTATGGCTACACCTTC
TRBV24-1	TRBD2	TRBJ2-1	.	CATSDSSGGTYNEQFF	TGTGCCACCAGTGATTCTAGCGGGGGGACATACAATGAGCAGTTCTTC
TRBV4-1	.	TRBJ1-1	.	CASSQDWSATEAFF	TGCGCCAGCAGCCAAGACTGGAGTGCGACTGAAGCTTTCTTT
TRBV30	.	TRBJ1-2	.	CAWRSYYGYTF	TGTGCCTGGAGATCTTACTATGGCTACACCTTC
TRBV5-1	TRBD2	TRBJ2-5	.	CASSLAVAGGQETQYF	TGCGCCAGCAGCTTGGCCGTAGCGGGGGGCCAAGAGACCCAGTACTTC
TRBV10-3	TRBD2	TRBJ2-3	.	CAIGRGGSTDTQYF	TGTGCCATCGGGCGGGGGGGTTCCACAGATACGCAGTATTTT
TRBV27	.	TRBJ1-4	.	CASSSIDKTTNEKLFF	TGTGCCAGCAGTTCGATTGACAAGACAACTAATGAAAAACTGTTTTTT
TRBV19	.	TRBJ1-1	.	CASSTAGRLNTEAFF	TGTGCCAGTAGTACAGCAGGGCGACTGAACACTGAAGCTTTCTTT
TRBV29-1	.	TRBJ2-5	.	CSVAWTVFTPQETQYF	TGCAGCGTGGCGTGGACAGTGTTCACCCCTCAAGAGACCCAGTACTTC
TRBV2	TRBD1	TRBJ2-1	.	CASTTRGGGEQFF	TGTGCCAGCACCACACGAGGGGGCGGTGAGCAGTTCTTC
TRBV3-1/TRBV3-2	TRBD1	TRBJ1-1	.	CASSLRDRQNTEAFF	TGTGCCAGCAGCCTTAGGGACAGGCAGAACACTGAAGCTTTCTTT
TRBV28	.	TRBJ1-2	.	CASNPPTWGPAKYGYTF	TGTGCCAGCAATCCTCCCACGTGGGGCCCAGCGAAATATGGCTACACCTTC
TRBV6-5	.	TRBJ1-1	.	CASTRIGATEAFF	TGTGCCAGCACCAGAATAGGGGCCACTGAAGCTTTCTTT
TRBV28	.	TRBJ1-5	few	CASSFGQPQHF	TGTGCCAGCAGTTTTGGCCAGCCCCAGCATTTT
TRBV12-3/TRBV12-4	.	TRBJ1-1	.	CASRLLNTEAFF	TGTGCCAGCAGACTGTTGAACACTGAAGCTTTCTTT
TRBV23-1	.	TRBJ1-5	.	CASSQGDKKNQPQHF	TGCGCCAGCAGTCAGGGGGACAAGAAAAATCAGCCCCAGCATTTT
TRBV30	.	TRBJ1-1	few	CAGDRGAFF	TGTGCCGGCGATCGCGGGGCTTTCTTT
TRBV2	.	TRBJ1-3	.	CASSEDGYSGNTIYF	TGTGCCAGCAGTGAAGACGGTTACTCTGGAAACACCATATATTTT
TRBV21-1	.	TRBJ1-3	.	CASISVGNTIYF	TGTGCCAGCATCTCGGTGGGAAACACCATATATTTT
TRBV3-1/TRBV3-2	.	TRBJ1-6	.	CASSQINSPLHF	TGTGCCAGCAGTCAGATTAATTCACCCCTCCACTTT
TRBV10-3	TRBD1	TRBJ1-1	.	CAISETGREKAFF	TGTGCCATCAGCGAGACAGGGAGGGAGAAAGCTTTCTTT
TRBV9	TRBD1	TRBJ1-1	.	CASTRTGANTEAFF	TGTGCCAGCACCAGAACAGGGGCAAACACTGAAGCTTTCTTT
TRBV3-1/TRBV3-2	.	TRBJ1-1	.	CASSPRTEGAGTEAFF	TGTGCCAGCAGCCCCCGGACGGAAGGTGCGGGCACTGAAGCTTTCTTT
TRBV5-1	.	TRBJ1-6	.	CASSLFPQDNNSPLHF	TGCGCCAGCAGCTTGTTCCCACAGGACAATAATTCACCCCTCCACTTT
TRBV29-1	.	TRBJ1-1	.	CSVGAMNTEAFF	TGCAGCGTTGGGGCGATGAACACTGAAGCTTTCTTT
TRBV30	.	TRBJ1-5	.	CAWSSGGRQPQHF	TGTGCCTGGAGTTCGGGGGGCCGACAGCCCCAGCATTTT
TRBV27	TRBD1	TRBJ1-6	.	CASSNNRGQSPLHF	TGTGCCAGCAGTAACAACAGGGGGCAATCACCCCTCCACTTT